These T cell receptor beta chains were read from a single sample in a study of blood T cells in healthy people across ages. TCRdb re-called the 5' RACE reads through MiXCR, storing one row per CDR3 protein. The sample shows around 1,000,000 distinct CDR3 sequences, less than 25% of them seen only once. The data were also submitted as part of a second study, on T cells of mothers and their children.

Specimen: blood. These receptors came from a girl aged 2 to 9 in good health. CDR3s include the opening cysteine and the closing phenylalanine or tryptophan. A D gene is named only where the DNA matches it firmly. Clone size is given for some rows only: seen once, a few or many times, or a class if the clone is expanded.

v_gene: TRBV6-2/TRBV6-3
abundance: -
j_gene: TRBJ1-6
d_gene: TRBD1
CDR3aa: CASSYGTGGSPLHF
CDR3nt: TGTGCCAGCAGTTACGGGACAGGGGGTTCACCCCTCCACTTT

v_gene: TRBV29-1
abundance: few
j_gene: TRBJ2-5
d_gene: TRBD1
CDR3aa: CSVESDRGYETQYF
CDR3nt: TGCAGCGTTGAATCGGACAGGGGTTATGAGACCCAGTACTTC

v_gene: TRBV20-1
abundance: -
j_gene: TRBJ2-4
d_gene: -
CDR3aa: CNAGPQTLAKNIQYF
CDR3nt: TGCAATGCTGGACCCCAGACCCTAGCCAAAAACATTCAGTACTTC

v_gene: TRBV29-1
abundance: few
j_gene: TRBJ2-5
d_gene: -
CDR3aa: CSGIRAQETQYF
CDR3nt: TGCAGCGGGATCAGGGCTCAAGAGACCCAGTACTTC

v_gene: TRBV20-1
abundance: -
j_gene: TRBJ2-1
d_gene: -
CDR3aa: CSASPAIADYNEQFF
CDR3nt: TGCAGTGCTAGCCCGGCAATAGCGGATTACAATGAGCAGTTCTTC

v_gene: TRBV9
abundance: -
j_gene: TRBJ2-3
d_gene: TRBD2
CDR3aa: CASSGGLAGGTITDTQYF
CDR3nt: TGTGCCAGCAGCGGAGGACTAGCGGGAGGGACTATCACAGATACGCAGTATTTT

v_gene: TRBV6-5
abundance: few
j_gene: TRBJ1-2
d_gene: TRBD1
CDR3aa: CASSYRRGQGASYTF
CDR3nt: TGTGCCAGCAGTTACCGCCGCGGACAGGGGGCAAGCTACACCTTC

v_gene: TRBV6-5
abundance: -
j_gene: TRBJ2-1
d_gene: TRBD2
CDR3aa: CASSYEAGSSSYNEQFF
CDR3nt: TGTGCCAGCAGTTATGAAGCGGGATCGAGCTCCTACAATGAGCAGTTCTTC

v_gene: TRBV2
abundance: -
j_gene: TRBJ2-5
d_gene: TRBD2
CDR3aa: CASSDGPAGEGETQYF
CDR3nt: TGTGCCAGCAGTGATGGCCCAGCGGGAGAGGGAGAGACCCAGTACTTC

v_gene: TRBV11-3
abundance: -
j_gene: TRBJ1-6
d_gene: -
CDR3aa: CASSWTGLSNSPLHF
CDR3nt: TGTGCCAGCAGCTGGACGGGACTTAGCAATTCACCCCTCCACTTT

v_gene: TRBV6-1
abundance: -
j_gene: TRBJ2-3
d_gene: -
CDR3aa: CASREGYSPDTQYF
CDR3nt: TGTGCCAGCAGGGAAGGATATTCGCCAGATACGCAGTATTTT

v_gene: TRBV5-1
abundance: -
j_gene: TRBJ2-1
d_gene: -
CDR3aa: CATTRGSSYNEQFF
CDR3nt: TGCGCCACTACGCGAGGGAGCTCCTACAATGAGCAGTTCTTC

v_gene: TRBV11-2
abundance: -
j_gene: TRBJ2-3
d_gene: TRBD1
CDR3aa: CASMHRQGTTDTQYF
CDR3nt: TGTGCCAGCATGCATAGACAGGGAACCACAGATACGCAGTATTTT

v_gene: TRBV2
abundance: -
j_gene: TRBJ2-6
d_gene: -
CDR3aa: CASRQEGLSGANVLTF
CDR3nt: TGTGCCAGTAGACAGGAGGGCCTCTCTGGGGCCAACGTCCTGACTTTC

v_gene: TRBV7-8
abundance: few
j_gene: TRBJ2-5
d_gene: -
CDR3aa: CASSLLPSRIVETQYF
CDR3nt: TGTGCCAGCAGCTTATTACCCTCTAGGATCGTAGAGACCCAGTACTTC

v_gene: TRBV29-1
abundance: -
j_gene: TRBJ1-5
d_gene: -
CDR3aa: CSVEDSGNQPQHF
CDR3nt: TGCAGCGTTGAGGACTCCGGCAATCAGCCCCAGCATTTT

v_gene: TRBV28
abundance: few
j_gene: TRBJ1-1
d_gene: TRBD1
CDR3aa: CASSLNRDRVNTEAFF
CDR3nt: TGTGCCAGCAGTCTTAACCGGGACAGGGTGAACACTGAAGCTTTCTTT

v_gene: TRBV4-2
abundance: few
j_gene: TRBJ2-6
d_gene: -
CDR3aa: CASSSYMANVLTF
CDR3nt: TGTGCCAGCAGCTCCTACATGGCCAACGTCCTGACTTTC

v_gene: TRBV20-1
abundance: -
j_gene: TRBJ2-1
d_gene: -
CDR3aa: CSARGPSVDNEQFF
CDR3nt: TGCAGTGCTAGAGGCCCTAGCGTCGACAATGAGCAGTTCTTC

v_gene: TRBV7-9
abundance: -
j_gene: TRBJ2-5
d_gene: TRBD2
CDR3aa: CASSPERGAIQETQYF
CDR3nt: TGTGCCAGCAGCCCCGAGCGGGGGGCTATCCAAGAGACCCAGTACTTC

v_gene: TRBV28
abundance: -
j_gene: TRBJ2-7
d_gene: TRBD1
CDR3aa: CASRHGGGQGDEQYF
CDR3nt: TGTGCCAGCAGACACGGGGGGGGACAGGGGGACGAGCAGTACTTC

v_gene: TRBV12-3/TRBV12-4
abundance: few
j_gene: TRBJ2-5
d_gene: -
CDR3aa: CASSVQGRQETQYF
CDR3nt: TGTGCCAGCAGTGTCCAGGGGCGGCAAGAGACCCAGTACTTC

v_gene: TRBV6-1
abundance: -
j_gene: TRBJ2-1
d_gene: TRBD1
CDR3aa: CASGSPISGGINNEQFF
CDR3nt: TGTGCCAGCGGGAGTCCTATCTCAGGGGGAATAAACAATGAGCAGTTCTTC

v_gene: TRBV27
abundance: -
j_gene: TRBJ2-7
d_gene: -
CDR3aa: CASKRMDSYEQYF
CDR3nt: TGTGCCAGCAAGCGAATGGACTCCTACGAGCAGTACTTC

v_gene: TRBV6-6
abundance: -
j_gene: TRBJ2-2
d_gene: -
CDR3aa: CASGKVTGHTGELFF
CDR3nt: TGTGCCAGCGGTAAGGTAACTGGCCACACCGGGGAGCTGTTTTTT

v_gene: TRBV5-1
abundance: -
j_gene: TRBJ2-5
d_gene: -
CDR3aa: CASSLSQTYQETQYF
CDR3nt: TGCGCCAGCAGCCTGTCACAGACCTACCAAGAGACCCAGTACTTC

v_gene: TRBV3-1
abundance: few
j_gene: TRBJ2-5
d_gene: -
CDR3aa: CASSQGRKETQYF
CDR3nt: TGTGCCAGCAGCCAAGGGAGGAAAGAGACCCAGTACTTC

v_gene: TRBV6-5
abundance: few
j_gene: TRBJ1-4
d_gene: TRBD1
CDR3aa: CASSITGDDEKLFF
CDR3nt: TGTGCCAGCAGCATAACAGGGGACGATGAAAAACTGTTTTTT